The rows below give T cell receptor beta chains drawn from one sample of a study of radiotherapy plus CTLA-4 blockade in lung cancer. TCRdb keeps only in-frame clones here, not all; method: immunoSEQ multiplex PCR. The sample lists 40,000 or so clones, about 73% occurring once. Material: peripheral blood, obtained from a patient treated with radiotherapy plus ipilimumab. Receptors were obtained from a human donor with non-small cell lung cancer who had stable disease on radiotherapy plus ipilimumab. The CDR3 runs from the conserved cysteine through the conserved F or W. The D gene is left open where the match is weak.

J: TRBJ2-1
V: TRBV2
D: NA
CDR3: CASSAGLEQFF

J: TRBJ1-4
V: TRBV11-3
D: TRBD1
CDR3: CASSLQTGPNEKLFF

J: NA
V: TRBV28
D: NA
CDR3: CASSLSGLDSYEQYF

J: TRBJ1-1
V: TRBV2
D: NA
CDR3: CASSELAASEAFF

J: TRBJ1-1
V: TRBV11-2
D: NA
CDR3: CASSLIVGGNTEAFF

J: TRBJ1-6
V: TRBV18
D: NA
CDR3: CASSPEAGHSPLHF

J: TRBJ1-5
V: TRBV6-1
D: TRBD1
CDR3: CASSAKDREWNQPQHF

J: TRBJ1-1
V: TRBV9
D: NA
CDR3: CASSVSALNTEAFF

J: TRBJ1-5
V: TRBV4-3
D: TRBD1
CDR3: CASSQTRQGAQPQHF

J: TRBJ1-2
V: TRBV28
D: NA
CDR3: CASTIPPPENYGYTF

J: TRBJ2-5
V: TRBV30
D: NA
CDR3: CAWTGFRGSETQYF

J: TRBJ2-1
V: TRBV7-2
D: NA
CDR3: CASSPQTGAHNNEQFF

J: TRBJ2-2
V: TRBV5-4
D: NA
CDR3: CASSLKDVNTGELFF

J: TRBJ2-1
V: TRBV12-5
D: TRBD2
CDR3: CASATGGALNEQFF

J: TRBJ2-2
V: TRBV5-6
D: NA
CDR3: CASSSGLLGGELFF

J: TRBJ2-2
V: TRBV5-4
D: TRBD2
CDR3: CASSLGSSGGLNTGELFF

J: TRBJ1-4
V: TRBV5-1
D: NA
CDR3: CASSLNSGPNEKLFF

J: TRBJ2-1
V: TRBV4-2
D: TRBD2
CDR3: CASSPSKTSGANNEQFF

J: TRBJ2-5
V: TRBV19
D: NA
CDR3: CASSTAEGPIQETQYF

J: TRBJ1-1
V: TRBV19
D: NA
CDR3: CASSTGQPNTEAFF

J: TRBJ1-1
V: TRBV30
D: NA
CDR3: CAWSTWAGPTEAFF

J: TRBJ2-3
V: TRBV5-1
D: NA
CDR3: CASSLGSGGSYGGPTDTQYF

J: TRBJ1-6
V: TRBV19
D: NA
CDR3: CASSRGRETPLHF

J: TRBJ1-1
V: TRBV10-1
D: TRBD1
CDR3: CASSEVLGQGAINTEAFF

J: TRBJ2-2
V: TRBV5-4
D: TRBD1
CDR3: CASSLAGQGVNTGELFF

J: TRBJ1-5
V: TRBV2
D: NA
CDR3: CASKREGQPQHF

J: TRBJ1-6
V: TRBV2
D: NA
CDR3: CASSEGANRNSPLHF

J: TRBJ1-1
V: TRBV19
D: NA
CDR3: CASSRPPGTEAFF

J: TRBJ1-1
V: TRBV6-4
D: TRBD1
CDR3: CASSELQGAEAFF

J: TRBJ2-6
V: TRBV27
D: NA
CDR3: CASSLLRIGVSGANVLTF

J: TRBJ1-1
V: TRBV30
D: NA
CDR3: CAWSVGRRGEAFF

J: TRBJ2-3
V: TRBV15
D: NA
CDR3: CATGDTDTQYF

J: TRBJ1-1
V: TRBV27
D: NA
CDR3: CASRLQGNTEAFF

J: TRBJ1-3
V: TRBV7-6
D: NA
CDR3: CASSPGPGFSGNTIYF

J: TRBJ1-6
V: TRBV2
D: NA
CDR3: CASSTMTAGDSPLHF

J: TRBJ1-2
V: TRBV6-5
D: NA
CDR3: CASKPGQANYGYTF

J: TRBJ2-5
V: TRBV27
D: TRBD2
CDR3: CASSPTWRGNQETQYF

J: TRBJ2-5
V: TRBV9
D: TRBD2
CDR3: CASSVWGTNQETQYF

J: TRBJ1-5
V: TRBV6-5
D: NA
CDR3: CASSYGRTGNQPQHF

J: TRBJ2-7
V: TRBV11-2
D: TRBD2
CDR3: CASSSSGVKWSYEQYF

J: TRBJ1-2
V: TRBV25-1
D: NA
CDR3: CASSEGGTMDYGYTF